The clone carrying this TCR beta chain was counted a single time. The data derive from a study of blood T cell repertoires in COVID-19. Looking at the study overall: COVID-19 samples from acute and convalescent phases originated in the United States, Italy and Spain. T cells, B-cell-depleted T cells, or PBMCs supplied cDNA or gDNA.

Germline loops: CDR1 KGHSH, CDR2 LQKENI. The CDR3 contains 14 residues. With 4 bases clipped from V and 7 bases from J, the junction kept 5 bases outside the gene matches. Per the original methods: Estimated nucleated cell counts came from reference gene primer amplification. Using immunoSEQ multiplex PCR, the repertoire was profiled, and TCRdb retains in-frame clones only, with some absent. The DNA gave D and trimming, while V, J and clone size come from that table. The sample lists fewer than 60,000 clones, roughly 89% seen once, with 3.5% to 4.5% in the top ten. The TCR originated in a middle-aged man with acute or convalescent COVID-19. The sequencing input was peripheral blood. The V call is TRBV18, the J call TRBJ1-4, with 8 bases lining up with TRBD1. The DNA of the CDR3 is TGTGCCAGCTCACAAGGACAGGGTTTTGAAAAACTGTTTTTT. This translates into CASSQGQGFEKLFF.